This T cell receptor (beta chain) was profiled in a study of tumor-infiltrating lymphocytes in primary liver carcinoma. Study-level information: The tumors, T1-T3 N0M0 lesions, were roughly 4 to 11 cm across. Every sample contained roughly 3.5 to 8 million productive TCRbeta reads, and these numbers were similar from one tissue type to another. Study results and limitations: Tumor top-250-clone fraction significantly exceeded that of blood (p = 0.039).

TCR beta cDNA came from roughly 450 ng total RNA, primed with a constant-region primer. The TCR beta library was amplified through three nested multiplex PCR rounds in a modified ARM-PCR procedure. TCRdb passed the multiplex PCR reads through MiXCR, listing each CDR3 protein once. The sample contains around 79,000 distinct CDR3 sequences, about 75% of which appear only once. On this clonotype itself: Its antigen is unknown. A read error may account for a junction end that differs from germline.

Co-extracting RNA and DNA was done with 20-30 mg of unsorted bulk tissue as input. The study enrolled treatment-naive patients with chronic HBV infection. The TCR was taken from a man aged 40-50 years with primary liver carcinoma and hepatitis B virus infection. The sequencing sample was made of tumor-adjacent normal liver tissue.

DNA for the CDR3: TGCAGCGTCGCCACGCTTCAGCTCTGGTCCTGTCAAGAGCAGTTTTTC. Translated, it gives CSVATLQLWSCQEQFF. The chain has TRBV29-1 and TRBJ2-1; D gene ambiguous. The CDR3 is 16 amino acids. From germline, CDR1 is SQVTM and CDR2 ANQGSEA.